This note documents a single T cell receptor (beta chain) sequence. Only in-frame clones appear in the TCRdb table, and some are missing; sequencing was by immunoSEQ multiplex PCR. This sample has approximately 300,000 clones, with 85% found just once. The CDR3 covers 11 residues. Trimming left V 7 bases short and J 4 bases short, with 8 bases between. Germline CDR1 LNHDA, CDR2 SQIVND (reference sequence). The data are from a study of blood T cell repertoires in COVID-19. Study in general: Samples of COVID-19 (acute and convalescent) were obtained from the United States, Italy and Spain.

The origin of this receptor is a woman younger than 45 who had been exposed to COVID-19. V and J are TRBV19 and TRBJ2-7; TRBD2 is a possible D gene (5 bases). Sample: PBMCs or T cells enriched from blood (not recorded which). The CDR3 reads CASTGNYEQYF. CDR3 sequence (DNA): TGTGCCAGTACCGGGAATTACGAGCAGTACTTC.